The 14 T cell receptor beta chains in this list originate from one sample, sequenced in a study of CD8+CD57+ T cells in acquired aplastic anemia. Only patients with CD8+CD57+ cell expansion on flow cytometry were chosen for sequencing. Investigators profiled TCR beta VDJ and CDR3 from genomic DNA template. TCRdb analysed the reads with MiXCR anew, one entry per CDR3 protein. This sample yields around 200,000 distinct CDR3 sequences, of which roughly two thirds are seen a single time; roughly three fifths belongs to the top ten. Sequencing used sorted CD4+, CD8+, or CD8+CD57+ T cells (not recorded which) from PBMCs. These TCRs come from a human donor with aplastic anemia.

Only a few counts were recorded for this clonotype. This rearrangement joins TRBV6-5 to TRBJ2-1; 14 bases are shared with TRBD2. With 6 bases clipped from V and 1 base from J, the junction kept 11 bases outside the gene matches. Looked up from germline, CDR1 is MNHEY and CDR2 is SVGAGI. The CDR3 runs 19 residues. CDR3 residues: CASSDPGTSGGDSYNEQFF. In nucleotides, the CDR3 is TGTGCCAGCAGCGACCCCGGGACTAGCGGGGGTGATTCCTACAATGAGCAGTTCTTC.

A note on this clonotype: The junction departs from germline at one end; a sequencing error may be responsible. This chain connects TRBV12-3 or TRBV12-4 to TRBJ1-2; D call uncertain. The CDR3 runs 12 residues. The DNA of the CDR3 is TGTGCCAGCAGTCTAGCCGTCTATGGCTACACCTTC. This codes for CASSLAVYGYTF.

J is TRBJ2-5 and V is TRBV7-3; TRBD2 matches at 7 bases. Losses at the gene ends were 2 bases for V and 5 bases for J; bases not matched to a gene: 2. Germline CDR1 reads SGHTA; CDR2 reads FQGTGA. The CDR3 has 13 residues. The CDR3 loop is CASSLWGGETQYF. For the CDR3, the DNA is TGTGCCAGCAGCTTATGGGGGGGGGAGACCCAGTACTTC.

In this sample, this clonotype turned up a few times. This chain uses TRBV24-1 with TRBJ1-3, with 7 bases lining up with TRBD1. Trimming at V came to 10 bases and at J to 2 bases, leaving 1 base not matched to a gene. Germline CDR1 reads KGHDR; CDR2 reads SFDVKD. This CDR3 has 12 residues. The CDR3 DNA reads as TGTGCCACACAGGGGCCTGGAAACACCATATATTTT. This translates into CATQGPGNTIYF.

This clonotype has more than one count but fewer than ten. This chain uses TRBV2 with TRBJ1-4; TRBD1 aligns across 10 bases. The CDR3 covers 14 residues. The germline gives CDR1 SNHLY, CDR2 FYNNEI. V gave up 4 bases and J gave up 14 bases; unmatched junction bases: 10. The CDR3 sequence is CASSAGTGASGLFF. In DNA, the CDR3 is TGTGCCAGCAGTGCCGGGACAGGGGCCAGCGGGCTGTTTTTT.

The chain has TRBV5-1 and TRBJ2-7, with TRBD2 as a possible D gene (6 bases). V lost 4 bases, J lost 3 bases, and 14 bases lay in between. Germline V CDR1 and CDR2: SGHRS, YFSETQ. The CDR3 has 14 amino acids. The CDR3 DNA reads TGCGCCAGCAGCACGCAGGGAGGAAGCTACGAGCAGTACTTC. The encoded protein is CASSTQGGSYEQYF.

This clonotype was seen a few times. The rearrangement joins TRBV12-3 or TRBV12-4 to TRBJ2-3; D might be TRBD2 (6 bases). This CDR3 has 13 residues. Trimming pared 8 bases from V and 1 base from J, leaving 10 bases between. The CDR3 coding sequence is TGTGCCAGCTTCGGGGGTGGCACAGATACGCAGTATTTT. It codes for CASFGGGTDTQYF.

The V and J genes are TRBV5-6 and TRBJ2-5; TRBD2 matches 14 bases. The better agreement between TRBJ2-1 and the DNA end casts doubt on the J call. CDR1 is SGHDT and CDR2 is YYEEEE in the germline V gene. This CDR3 comprises 16 residues. The CDR3 loop reads CASSPAGTSGGNEQFF. The CDR3 region has the DNA TGTGCCAGCAGCCCGGCCGGGACTAGCGGGGGAAATGAGCAGTTCTTC.

The chain employs TRBV12-3 or TRBV12-4 and TRBJ1-6; a possible D gene is TRBD1 (5 bases). The V and J ends lost 4 bases and 13 bases respectively, with 8 bases between them. The length of the CDR3 is 11 residues. In nucleotides, the CDR3 is TGTGCCAGCAGTTCCGGGGACCCCCTCCACTTT. This encodes CASSSGDPLHF.

This clonotype was picked up a small number of times. The V gene is TRBV7-6, the J gene TRBJ1-1; TRBD1 agrees at 11 bases. Trimming removed 4 bases from V and 4 bases from J; junction bases left unmatched: 8. There are 16 residues in the CDR3. Germline V lookup: CDR1 SGHVS, CDR2 FNYEAQ. CDR3 in DNA: TGTGCCAGCAGCTGGGGGACAGGGGGGGATAGCACTGAAGCTTTCTTT. Amino acid sequence: CASSWGTGGDSTEAFF.

This clonotype appeared a few times. J is TRBJ1-5 and V is TRBV5-6, with D unresolved. Trimming left V 3 bases short and J 11 bases short, with 9 bases between. The CDR3 runs to 11 residues. The V gene's germline CDR1 is SGHDT and CDR2 YYEEEE. CDR3 coding DNA: TGTGCCAGCAGCTCCGAGCGGACCCAGCATTTT. This encodes CASSSERTQHF.

The chain is built from TRBV10-2 and TRBJ2-2, with D tentatively TRBD2 (6 bases). This CDR3 spans 19 amino acids. Trimming removed 0 bases at V and 0 bases at J, with 17 bases between. Germline-derived CDR1 and CDR2 are WSHSY and SAAADI. CDR3 DNA: TGCGCCAGCAGTGAGTCGACTGGAGGGTGGCTCTCGAACACCGGGGAGCTGTTTTTT. Its translation is CASSESTGGWLSNTGELFF.

CDR3 DNA: TGTGCCAGCAGTTACCCTAGGGACGGTGAAGCTTTCTTT. Its protein product is CASSYPRDGEAFF. This sequence joins TRBV12-3 or TRBV12-4 and TRBJ1-1, with a possible D match to TRBD1 (5 bases). The CDR3 totals 13 residues. Trimming left V 4 bases short and J 7 bases short, with 13 bases between.

CDR3 sequence reads: CSARPGTGVAEKLFF. The CDR3 region has the DNA TGCAGTGCTAGACCCGGGACAGGGGTCGCTGAAAAACTGTTTTTT. The chain employs TRBV20-1 and TRBJ1-4, with TRBD1 identical over 10 bases. Trimming removed 2 bases from V and 7 bases from J; junction bases left unmatched: 7. The CDR3 runs 15 residues. The germline gives CDR1 DFQATT, CDR2 SNEGSKA (reference sequence).